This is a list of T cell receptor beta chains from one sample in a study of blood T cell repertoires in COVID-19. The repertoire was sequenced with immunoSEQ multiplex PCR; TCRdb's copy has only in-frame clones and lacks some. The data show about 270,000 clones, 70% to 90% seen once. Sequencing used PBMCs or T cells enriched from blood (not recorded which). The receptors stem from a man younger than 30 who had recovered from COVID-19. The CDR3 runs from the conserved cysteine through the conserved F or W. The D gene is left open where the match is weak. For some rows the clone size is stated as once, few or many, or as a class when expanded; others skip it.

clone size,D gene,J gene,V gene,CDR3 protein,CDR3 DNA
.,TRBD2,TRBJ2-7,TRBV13,CASSLTGGQHEQYF,TGTGCCAGCAGCTTAACGGGAGGGCAACACGAGCAGTACTTC
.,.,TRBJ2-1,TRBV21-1,CASYSGGARTDYEQFF,TGTGCCAGCTATTCAGGGGGCGCCCGGACTGATTATGAGCAGTTCTTC
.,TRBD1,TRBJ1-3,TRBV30,CAWSRQGTGNTIYF,TGTGCCTGGAGTCGACAGGGGACTGGAAACACCATATATTTT
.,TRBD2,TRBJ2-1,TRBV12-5,CASGAGAYNEQFF,TGTGCTAGTGGTGCGGGGGCCTACAATGAGCAGTTCTTC
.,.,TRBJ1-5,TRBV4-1,CASSPQGLRGNQPQHF,TGCGCCAGCAGCCCTCAGGGGCTTCGGGGCAATCAGCCCCAGCATTTT
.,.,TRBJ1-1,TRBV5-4,CASSAIGGNTEAFF,TGTGCCAGCAGCGCGATAGGGGGGAACACTGAAGCTTTCTTT
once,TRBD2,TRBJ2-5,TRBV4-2,CASSQDPASGAGETQYF,TGTGCCAGCAGCCAAGATCCCGCTAGCGGGGCAGGGGAGACCCAGTACTTC
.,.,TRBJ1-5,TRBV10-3,CAISESMAGSKPQHF,TGTGCCATCAGTGAGTCGATGGCAGGGTCTAAGCCCCAGCATTTT
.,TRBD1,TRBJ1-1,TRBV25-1,CASSAVLTGDTEAFF,TGTGCCAGCAGTGCCGTGTTAACAGGGGACACTGAAGCTTTCTTT
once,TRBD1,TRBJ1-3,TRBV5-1,CASSLVWTGTSGNTIYF,TGCGCCAGCAGCTTGGTGTGGACAGGGACCTCTGGAAACACCATATATTTT
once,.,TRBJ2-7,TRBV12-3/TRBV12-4,CASSPGTFYEQYF,TGTGCCAGCAGCCCCGGGACATTCTACGAGCAGTACTTC
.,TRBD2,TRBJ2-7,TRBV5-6,CASSLVDSGSFGQYF,TGTGCCAGCAGCTTGGTCGATAGCGGGAGTTTTGGGCAGTACTTC
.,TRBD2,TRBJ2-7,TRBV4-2,CASTTTSGSYEQYF,TGTGCCAGCACCACGACTAGCGGGTCCTACGAGCAGTACTTC
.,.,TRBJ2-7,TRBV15,CATSRDRGTPREQYF,TGTGCCACCAGCAGAGATCGCGGAACCCCGAGGGAGCAGTACTTC
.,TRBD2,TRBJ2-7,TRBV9,CASSAAGLAGTEQYF,TGTGCCAGCAGCGCGGCGGGACTAGCGGGAACCGAGCAGTACTTC
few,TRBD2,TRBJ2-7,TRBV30,CACPTSGTSYEQYF,TGTGCCTGCCCGACTAGCGGGACCTCCTACGAGCAGTACTTC
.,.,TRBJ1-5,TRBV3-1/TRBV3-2,CASSTVTGGQPQHF,TGTGCCAGCAGCACCGTGACGGGTGGGCAGCCCCAGCATTTT
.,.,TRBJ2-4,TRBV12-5,CASGAGQDLAKNIQYF,TGTGCTAGTGGGGCGGGGCAAGACTTAGCCAAAAACATTCAGTACTTC
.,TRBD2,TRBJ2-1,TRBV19,CASSIGGLAGDNEQFF,TGTGCCAGTAGTATCGGGGGACTAGCGGGGGACAATGAGCAGTTCTTC
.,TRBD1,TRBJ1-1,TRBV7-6,CASSPRHRGRLNTEAFF,TGTGCCAGCAGCCCGCGCCACAGGGGTCGCTTGAACACTGAAGCTTTCTTT
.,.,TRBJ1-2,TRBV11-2,CASSLVRLNYGYTF,TGTGCCAGCAGCTTAGTTCGCCTAAACTATGGCTACACCTTC
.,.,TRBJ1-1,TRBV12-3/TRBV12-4,CASTYSGPTEAFF,TGTGCCAGCACTTATTCTGGCCCGACTGAAGCTTTCTTT
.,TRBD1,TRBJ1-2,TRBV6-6,CASREKGWQGAYGYTF,TGTGCCAGCAGAGAAAAGGGCTGGCAGGGGGCCTATGGCTACACCTTC
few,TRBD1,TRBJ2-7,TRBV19,CASGQGWEQYF,TGTGCCAGTGGACAGGGGTGGGAGCAGTACTTC
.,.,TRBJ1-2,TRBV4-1,CASSQDKTAAINYGYTF,TGCGCCAGCAGCCAAGATAAGACTGCAGCTATTAACTATGGCTACACCTTC
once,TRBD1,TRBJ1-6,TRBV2,CASSLRDRDPNSPLHF,TGTGCCAGCAGCCTCCGGGACAGGGACCCGAATTCACCCCTCCACTTT
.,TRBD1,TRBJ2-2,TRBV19,CASSYSGGVYTGELFF,TGTGCCAGTAGTTATTCAGGGGGCGTATATACCGGGGAGCTGTTTTTT
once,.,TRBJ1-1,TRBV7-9,CASSTQVNTEAFF,TGTGCCAGCAGCACACAGGTGAACACTGAAGCTTTCTTT
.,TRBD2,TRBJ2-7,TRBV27,CASRGTSGSVYEQYF,TGTGCCAGCAGGGGGACTAGCGGGAGTGTGTACGAGCAGTACTTC
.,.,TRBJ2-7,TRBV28,CASRNAAYEQYF,TGTGCCAGCAGAAACGCGGCCTACGAGCAGTACTTC
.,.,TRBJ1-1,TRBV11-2,CASSTPWTGVPEAFF,TGTGCCAGCAGCACCCCCTGGACGGGGGTACCTGAAGCTTTCTTT
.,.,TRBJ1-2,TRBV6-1,CASSEVEGLDGYTF,TGTGCCAGCAGTGAAGTAGAAGGACTAGATGGCTACACCTTC
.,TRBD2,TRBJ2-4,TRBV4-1,CASSQDGTSGNLAKNIQYF,TGCGCCAGCAGCCAAGATGGGACTAGCGGGAATCTAGCCAAAAACATTCAGTACTTC
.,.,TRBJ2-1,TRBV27,CASSLGLANNEQFF,TGTGCCAGCAGTTTAGGCCTAGCCAACAATGAGCAGTTCTTC
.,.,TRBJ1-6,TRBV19,CASSIGGDSNSPLHF,TGTGCCAGTAGTATCGGGGGGGATAGTAATTCACCCCTCCACTTT
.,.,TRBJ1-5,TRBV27,CASSLGSNQPQHF,TGTGCCAGCAGTTTGGGCAGCAATCAGCCCCAGCATTTT
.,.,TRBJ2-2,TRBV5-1,CASSLGGLEGGELFF,TGCGCCAGCAGCTTGGGGGGTCTAGAGGGCGGGGAGCTGTTTTTT
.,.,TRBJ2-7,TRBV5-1,CASRETTDSYEQYF,TGCGCCAGCAGGGAAACGACAGATTCCTACGAGCAGTACTTC
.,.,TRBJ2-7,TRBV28,CASSLPGHSWEQYF,TGTGCCAGCAGTTTACCTGGACATAGTTGGGAGCAGTACTTC
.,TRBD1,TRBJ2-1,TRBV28,CASSSRDRVYNEQFF,TGTGCCAGCAGTTCCCGGGACAGGGTTTACAATGAGCAGTTCTTC
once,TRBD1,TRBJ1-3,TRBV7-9,CASSLGGTAGGNTIYF,TGTGCCAGCAGCTTGGGTGGGACAGCCGGCGGAAACACCATATATTTT
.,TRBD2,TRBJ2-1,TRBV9,CASSPRLADNYNEQFF,TGTGCCAGCAGCCCTCGACTAGCTGATAACTACAATGAGCAGTTCTTC
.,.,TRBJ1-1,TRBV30,CAWNRVMNTEAFF,TGTGCCTGGAACAGGGTGATGAACACTGAAGCTTTCTTT
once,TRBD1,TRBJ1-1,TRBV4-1,CASSQGDRAMNTEAFF,TGCGCCAGCAGCCAAGGGGACAGGGCCATGAACACTGAAGCTTTCTTT
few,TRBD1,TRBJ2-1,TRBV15,CATSRERDRGNEQFF,TGTGCCACCAGCAGAGAAAGGGACAGGGGTAATGAGCAGTTCTTC
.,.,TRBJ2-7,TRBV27,CASSLQERYEQYF,TGTGCCAGCAGTTTACAGGAAAGGTACGAGCAGTACTTC
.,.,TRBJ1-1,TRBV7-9,CASSLTNTEAFF,TGTGCCAGCAGCTTAACAAACACTGAAGCTTTCTTT
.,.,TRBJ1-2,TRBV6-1,CASSETGDYGYTF,TGTGCCAGCAGTGAAACAGGAGACTATGGCTACACCTTC
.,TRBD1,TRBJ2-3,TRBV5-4,CASSLDGDRGADTQYF,TGTGCCAGCAGCTTGGATGGGGACAGGGGCGCAGATACGCAGTATTTT
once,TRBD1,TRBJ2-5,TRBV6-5,CASSSDRGQETQYF,TGTGCCAGCAGTTCGGACAGGGGACAAGAGACCCAGTACTTC
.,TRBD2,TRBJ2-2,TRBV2,CASSEMGGRNTGELFF,TGTGCCAGCAGTGAAATGGGGGGGAGAAACACCGGGGAGCTGTTTTTT
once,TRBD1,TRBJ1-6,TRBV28,CASSLGSGGPNSPLHF,TGTGCCAGCAGTTTAGGGTCAGGGGGCCCTAATTCACCCCTCCACTTT
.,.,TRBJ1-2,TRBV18,CASSPPSHSYGYTF,TGTGCCAGCTCACCACCAAGTCACAGCTATGGCTACACCTTC